The 26 T cell receptor beta chains listed next were all sequenced from one sample in a study of blood T cells in healthy people across ages (dated by TCRdb to the mid-2010s). Libraries came from 5' RACE. The reads were generated on an Illumina HiSeq 2500. A second PCR of 7 to 11 cycles was performed with a sample-barcoded 5' primer and a J-beta primer mix. The public reads were quality trimmed at Q25 with fastp and then assembled into clones with MiXCR by TCRdb, keeping productive beta chains. For every CDR3 protein sequence, its rows merge into one entry that carries the most common genes and DNA. Recorded for this sample are hundreds of thousands of distinct CDR3 sequences; about 42% of them occurred a single time. The ten largest clones take up roughly 19% of the sample. The sample taken for sequencing was blood. The receptors derive from a man between 60 and 75 years old in good health.

The genes are TRBV6-1 and TRBJ1-2; D is uncertain. CDR1 is MNHNS and CDR2 is SASEGT in the germline V gene. CDR3 length: 13 residues. V dropped 1 base and J dropped 4 bases, with 7 bases sitting between them. CDR3 coding DNA: TGTGCCAGCAGTGAAGACGGGGTCTATGGCTACACCTTC. The encoded protein is CASSEDGVYGYTF.

This rearrangement joins TRBV5-6 to TRBJ1-1; D is unclear. The V gene lost 3 bases and the J gene lost 0 bases, with 12 bases spanning the gap. Germline CDR1 SGHDT, CDR2 YYEEEE. CDR3 size: 15 residues. The DNA of the CDR3 is TGTGCCAGCAGCTCGTACCGACGGTTGAACACTGAAGCTTTCTTT. Translating gives CASSSYRRLNTEAFF. Combining the CDR3 with reference TRBV5-6 and TRBJ1-1 gives the whole variable domain DAGVTQSPTHLIKTRGQQVTLRCSPKSGHDTVSWYQQALGQGPQFIFQYYEEEERQRGNFPDRFSGHQFPNYSSELNVNALLLGDSALYLCASSSYRRLNTEAFFGQGTRLTVV.

The chain employs TRBV7-2 and TRBJ2-3, with D perhaps TRBD2 (5 bases). The germline V and J ends were trimmed by 5 bases and 5 bases, with 14 bases remaining between them. Germline assignment: CDR1 SGHTA and CDR2 FQGNSA. The CDR3 runs 14 residues. The CDR3 coding sequence is TGTGCCAGCAGCCCCGCGGGCATTGGAGATACGCAGTATTTT. Its translation is CASSPAGIGDTQYF.

This chain joins TRBV5-1 and TRBJ2-3; 10 nucleotides line up with TRBD2. The CDR3 length is 14 residues. V gave up 4 bases and J gave up 5 bases; unmatched junction bases: 4. The germline CDR1 and CDR2 sequences are SGHRS and YFSETQ. The DNA for the CDR3 is TGCGCCAGCAGCGCCAGGACTAGCGGAGATACGCAGTATTTT. Its protein is CASSARTSGDTQYF.

This clonotype is a singleton in its sample. In nucleotides, the CDR3 is TGTGCCAGCAGCGGACAGGGGGCGCTTTTGGAGACCCAGTACTTC. This translates into CASSGQGALLETQYF. The chain combines TRBV27 with TRBJ2-5; 11 nucleotides align to TRBD1. With 6 bases clipped from V and 5 bases from J, the junction kept 8 bases outside the gene matches. The CDR3 runs to 15 residues. Germline loops: CDR1 MNHEY, CDR2 SMNVEV (reference sequence).

This clonotype has just a few counts. The chain employs TRBV29-1 and TRBJ2-3, with 11 bases matching TRBD1. Germline V gene data show CDR1 as SQVTM and CDR2 as ANQGSEA. With 3 bases clipped from V and 1 base from J, the junction kept 12 bases outside the gene matches. The CDR3 has 18 amino acids. The CDR3 DNA follows: TGCAGCGTTGAGGGCGGACAGGGGGCCACTAGCGGCACAGATACGCAGTATTTT. Translated: CSVEGGQGATSGTDTQYF.

To note about this clonotype: Sequence at one end of the junction differs from germline and may be a read error. The chain combines TRBV28 with TRBJ2-7; D uncertain. Germline values: CDR1 MDHEN, CDR2 SYDVKM. This CDR3 has 11 amino acids. CDR3 DNA sequence: TGTGCCGGCAGTCCCCTCTACGAGCAGTACTTC. It is translated as CAGSPLYEQYF.

This clonotype has more than one count but fewer than ten. The V call is TRBV4-1, the J call TRBJ2-7, with 7 bases aligning to TRBD1. The trim removed 2 bases at V and 4 bases at J, leaving 5 bases unmatched. Germline CDR1 reads MGHRA; CDR2 reads YSYEKL. The CDR3 extends over 14 amino acids. The CDR3: CASSQWTGGYEQYF. The CDR3, as DNA: TGCGCCAGCAGCCAATGGACAGGCGGGTACGAGCAGTACTTC.

V is TRBV6-2 or TRBV6-3 and J is TRBJ2-1, with D tentatively TRBD1 (6 bases). The J call is uncertain, as TRBJ2-7 better fits the DNA end. This CDR3 contains 15 residues. Germline lookup yields CDR1 MNHEY and CDR2 SVGEGT. This CDR3 is CASSYPPTGYNEQYF. Written as DNA, the CDR3 is TGTGCCAGCAGTTACCCACCGACAGGATACAATGAGCAGTACTTC.

The chain joins TRBV10-2 to TRBJ2-7; TRBD1 agrees at 9 bases. V shed 8 bases and J 4 bases; nucleotides not matched to a gene: 3. CDR3 size: 12 residues. Germline values: CDR1 WSHSY, CDR2 SAAADI. CDR3 protein: CASAGQGYEQYF. In nucleotides, the CDR3 is TGCGCCAGCGCGGGACAGGGTTACGAGCAGTACTTC.

The V call is TRBV29-1, the J call TRBJ1-2; a possible D gene is TRBD1 (5 bases). The CDR3 runs to 13 residues. Germline V lookup: CDR1 SQVTM, CDR2 ANQGSEA. Between the trimmed V and J ends, which lost 5 bases and 4 bases, there was a span of 14 bases. CDR3 DNA: TGCAGCGTTTGGGGGGGGGATTCCTATGGCTACACCTTC. This sequence encodes CSVWGGDSYGYTF.

The genes are TRBV7-9 and TRBJ2-3; 7 nucleotides line up with TRBD1. The junction had 6 bases not matched to a gene; V was cut back by 4 bases and J by 2 bases. The germline V gene has CDR1 SEHNR and CDR2 FQNEAQ (reference sequence). The CDR3 contains 15 residues. CDR3 sequence reads: CASSSTDRPTDTQYF. DNA for the CDR3: TGTGCCAGCAGCTCGACGGACAGGCCCACAGATACGCAGTATTTT.

This clonotype has only a few counts. The V gene is TRBV28, the J gene TRBJ1-2; D ambiguous. Germline CDR1 MDHEN, CDR2 SYDVKM. Trimming removed 2 bases from V and 5 bases from J, with 9 bases in between. The CDR3 covers 13 residues. In nucleotides, the CDR3 is TGTGCCAGCAGTTTAGATATGCGGTATGGCTACACCTTC. Translation gives CASSLDMRYGYTF.

This clonotype was seen a few times. The chain joins TRBV3-1 to TRBJ1-2, with a possible D match to TRBD1 (6 bases). The CDR3 has 15 residues. Germline CDR1 and CDR2: LGHDT and YNNKEL (reference sequence). V dropped 2 bases and J dropped 2 bases, with 12 bases sitting between them. This chain's CDR3 is CASSQPGQSNYGYTF. CDR3 DNA: TGTGCCAGCAGCCAACCGGGACAAAGCAACTATGGCTACACCTTC.

The J gene is TRBJ2-7, the V gene TRBV18; possibly TRBD1 for D (5 bases). The J call may be mistaken, given a closer DNA end match to TRBJ2-5. This CDR3 region has 16 residues. CDR1 is KGHSH and CDR2 is LQKENI in the germline V gene. CDR3 sequence reads: CASSPRAETARETQYF. DNA of the CDR3: TGTGCCAGCTCACCACGAGCCGAGACAGCTCGAGAGACCCAGTACTTC.

This clonotype has only a few counts. V is TRBV29-1 and J is TRBJ1-4, with 7 bases fitting TRBD1. The CDR3 length is 15 residues. Germline CDR1 SQVTM, CDR2 ANQGSEA. J gave up 6 bases and V 0 bases, and 7 bases lay outside the gene matches. CDR3 nucleotides: TGCAGCGTTGAAGAACAACAGGGGCTGGATGAAAAACTGTTTTTT. Its protein is CSVEEQQGLDEKLFF. Full variable domain (remainder filled in from reference TRBV29-1 and TRBJ1-4): SAVISQKPSRDICQRGTSLTIQCQVDSQVTMMFWYRQQPGQSLTLIATANQGSEATYESGFVIDKFPISRPNLTFSTLTVSNMSPEDSSIYLCSVEEQQGLDEKLFFGSGTQLSVL.

The J gene is TRBJ2-3, the V gene TRBV7-8; 7 positions agree with TRBD1. The CDR3 contains 14 residues. With 10 bases clipped from V and 2 bases from J, the junction kept 9 bases outside the gene matches. Germline V gene data show CDR1 as SGHVS and CDR2 as FQNEAQ. CDR3 sequence (DNA): TGTGCCAACTCCCGGGACAGCCTCACAGATACGCAGTATTTT. Its protein is CANSRDSLTDTQYF.

This clonotype turned up a few times. The J gene is TRBJ2-1, the V gene TRBV20-1; TRBD1 aligns across 8 bases. Trimming took 6 bases from V and 3 from J; bases not matched to a gene: 7. The CDR3 is 14 residues long. In germline, CDR1 is DFQATT, CDR2 SNEGSKA (reference sequence). CDR3 in DNA: TGCAGTGCCCGCTCGGACAGGGACTACAATGAGCAGTTCTTC. This codes for CSARSDRDYNEQFF.

This chain links TRBV5-1 with TRBJ2-1; 15 positions agree with TRBD2. V gave up 4 bases and J gave up 7 bases; unmatched junction bases: 9. The germline V gene has CDR1 SGHRS and CDR2 YFSETQ. CDR3 size: 17 residues. The CDR3 DNA reads as TGCGCCAGCAGCCCAGGACTAGCGGGGGGGCCTTTTAATGAGCAGTTCTTC. It translates to CASSPGLAGGPFNEQFF.

In its sample, this clonotype was seen a few times. The V gene is TRBV7-7, the J gene TRBJ2-5; 7 bases map to TRBD1. V was pared by 5 bases and J by 4 bases, with 4 bases of the junction left unmatched. CDR1 and CDR2 from the germline V gene are SSHAT and FNYEAQ (reference sequence). The CDR3 spans 13 residues. The CDR3 region is CASSPGQAETQYF. The CDR3 coding sequence is TGTGCCAGCAGCCCCGGACAGGCAGAGACCCAGTACTTC. The full variable domain, rest sourced from reference TRBV7-7 and TRBJ2-5, is GAGVSQSPRYKVTKRGQDVTLRCDPISSHATLYWYQQALGQGPEFLTYFNYEAQPDKSGLPSDRFSAERPEGSISTLTIQRTEQRDSAMYRCASSPGQAETQYFGPGTRLLVL.

The chain carries TRBV28 and TRBJ2-3; 8 bases fit TRBD2. This CDR3 contains 16 residues. With 5 bases clipped from V and 6 bases from J, the junction kept 13 bases outside the gene matches. Germline V CDR1 and CDR2: MDHEN, SYDVKM. In DNA, the CDR3 is TGTGCCAGCAGTCCGCCAACCGGGGGGGGCGTTGATACGCAGTATTTT. Amino acid sequence: CASSPPTGGGVDTQYF.

In its sample, this clonotype was seen once. V gene TRBV21-1 combines with J gene TRBJ2-4; TRBD2 reflects the table's D call only, with no check against the DNA. TRBV21-1 counts as a pseudogene. The CDR3 contains 10 residues. This chain's CDR3 is CASSLDGQYF. CDR3 bases: TGTGCCAGCTCCCTCGACGGGCAGTACTTC.

J is TRBJ2-3 and V is TRBV5-1, with 7 bases that match TRBD1. The ends lost 4 bases at V and 7 bases at J; junction bases unmatched: 9. The CDR3 is 14 residues long. Germline V gene lookup returns CDR1 SGHRS and CDR2 YFSETQ. CDR3 DNA sequence: TGCGCCAGCAGCCGGGACAGCTTACAAAATACGCAGTATTTT. Protein: CASSRDSLQNTQYF. Drawing the rest from reference TRBV5-1 and TRBJ2-3, the complete variable domain is KAGVTQTPRYLIKTRGQQVTLSCSPISGHRSVSWYQQTPGQGLQFLFEYFSETQRNKGNFPGRFSGRQFSNSRSEMNVSTLELGDSALYLCASSRDSLQNTQYFGPGTRLTVL.

A few counts support this clonotype. The chain combines TRBV10-3 with TRBJ1-2; D unresolved. The CDR3 extends over 14 amino acids. Per germline, CDR1 ENHRY and CDR2 SYGVKD. Trimming removed 3 bases from V and 4 bases from J, with 12 bases in between. In DNA form, the CDR3 reads TGTGCCATCAGTGATAATTCTCAGGTCTATGGCTACACCTTC. This translates into CAISDNSQVYGYTF.

Comment on this clonotype: The junction does not match germline at one end; this may be a read error. This chain joins TRBV18 and TRBJ2-6, with 9 bases lining up with TRBD1. Germline values: CDR1 KGHSH, CDR2 LQKENI. This CDR3 is built from 18 residues. The CDR3 DNA reads as TGTGCCAGCTCACTTATGAACCGGGACAGGGCTGGGGCCGACGTCCTGACTTTC. Translating gives CASSLMNRDRAGADVLTF.

The chain combines TRBV3-1 with TRBJ2-7, with a weak D call TRBD2 (5 bases). Germline V CDR1 and CDR2: LGHDT, YNNKEL (reference sequence). There are 15 residues in the CDR3. Between the trimmed V and J ends, which lost 1 base and 1 base, there was a span of 11 bases. For the CDR3, the DNA is TGTGCCAGCAGCCAAGGAGGGCGACGATCCTACGAGCAGTACTTC. Residues: CASSQGGRRSYEQYF.